The clone carrying this TCR beta chain was detected ten times or more. Antigen unknown. The data originate from a study of CD8 T cells in ankylosing spondylitis. MiXCR, applied by TCRdb to the 5' RACE reads, yields one record per CDR3 protein. Here the sample spans a few hundred thousand distinct CDR3 sequences, 6% to 8.5% being singletons. The CDR3 is 15 residues long. Germline CDR1 and CDR2: DFQATT and SNEGSKA (reference sequence). J lost 2 bases, V lost 0 bases, and 5 bases had no gene match. Study-level points and caveats: Reported data indicate significant enrichment of disease-linked clones within matched ankylosing spondylitis synovial fluid. Eight highly homologous variants made up a TCR beta motif, and this motif appeared characteristic of ankylosing spondylitis blood.

The clonotype was recovered from a male donor with ankylosing spondylitis. What was sequenced was blood, either unsorted or a sorted T cell fraction (not recorded which). The rearrangement joins TRBV20-1 to TRBJ2-7; TRBD2 matches 9 bases. The CDR3 nucleotides read TGCAGTGCTAGAGATGCTTCTAGCGGGACCTACGAGCAGTACTTC. Encoded protein: CSARDASSGTYEQYF.